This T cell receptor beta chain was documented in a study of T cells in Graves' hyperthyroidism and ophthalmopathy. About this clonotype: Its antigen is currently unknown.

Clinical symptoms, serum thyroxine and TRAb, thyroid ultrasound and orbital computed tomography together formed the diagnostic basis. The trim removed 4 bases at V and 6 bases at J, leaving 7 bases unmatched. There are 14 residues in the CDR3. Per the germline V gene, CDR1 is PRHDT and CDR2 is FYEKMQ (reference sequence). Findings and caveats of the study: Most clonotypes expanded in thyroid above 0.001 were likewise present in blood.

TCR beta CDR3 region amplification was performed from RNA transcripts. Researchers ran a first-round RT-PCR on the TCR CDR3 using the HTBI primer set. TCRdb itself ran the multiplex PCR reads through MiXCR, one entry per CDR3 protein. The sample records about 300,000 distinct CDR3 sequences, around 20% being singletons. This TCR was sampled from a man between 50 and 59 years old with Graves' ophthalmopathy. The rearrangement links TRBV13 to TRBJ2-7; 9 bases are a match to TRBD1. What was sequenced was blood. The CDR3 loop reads CASSSGTGIGEQYF. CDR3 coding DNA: TGTGCCAGCAGCTCCGGGACAGGGATCGGCGAGCAGTACTTC.